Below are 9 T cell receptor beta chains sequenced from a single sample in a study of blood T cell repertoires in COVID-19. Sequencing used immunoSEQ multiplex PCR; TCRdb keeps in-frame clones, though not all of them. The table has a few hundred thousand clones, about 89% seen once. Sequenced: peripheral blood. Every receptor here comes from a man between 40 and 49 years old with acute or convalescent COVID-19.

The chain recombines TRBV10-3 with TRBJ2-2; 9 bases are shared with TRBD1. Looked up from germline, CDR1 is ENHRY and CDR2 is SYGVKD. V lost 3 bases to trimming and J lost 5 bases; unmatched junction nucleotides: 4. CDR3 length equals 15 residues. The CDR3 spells CAISDMTGGTGELFF. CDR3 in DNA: TGTGCCATCAGTGACATGACAGGGGGTACCGGGGAGCTGTTTTTT.

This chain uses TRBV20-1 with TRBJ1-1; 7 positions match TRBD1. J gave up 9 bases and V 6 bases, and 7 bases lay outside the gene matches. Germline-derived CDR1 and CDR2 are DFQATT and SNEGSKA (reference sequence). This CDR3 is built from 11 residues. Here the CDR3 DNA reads TGCAGTGCCCCAACGGGACAGCAAGCTTTCTTT. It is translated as CSAPTGQQAFF.

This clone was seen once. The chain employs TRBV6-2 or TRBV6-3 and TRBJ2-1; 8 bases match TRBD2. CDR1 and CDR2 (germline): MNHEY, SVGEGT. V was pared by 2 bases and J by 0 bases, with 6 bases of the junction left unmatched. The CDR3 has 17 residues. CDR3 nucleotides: TGTGCCAGCAGTTACACCCCCGGGACTAGCTCCTACAATGAGCAGTTCTTC. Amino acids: CASSYTPGTSSYNEQFF.

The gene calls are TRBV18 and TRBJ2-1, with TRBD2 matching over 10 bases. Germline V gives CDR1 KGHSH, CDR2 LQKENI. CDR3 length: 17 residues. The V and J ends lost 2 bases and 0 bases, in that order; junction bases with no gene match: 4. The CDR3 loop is CASSPMASGSSYNEQFF. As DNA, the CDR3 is TGTGCCAGCTCACCAATGGCTAGCGGGAGCTCCTACAATGAGCAGTTCTTC.

CDR3 sequence: CASNQGEFGGYTF. In nucleotides, the CDR3 is TGTGCCAGCAATCAAGGAGAATTTGGGGGCTACACCTTC. The chain carries TRBV5-6 and TRBJ1-2, with no clear D. Germline V gene sequence: CDR1 SGHDT, CDR2 YYEEEE. Trimming took off 6 bases at V and 8 bases at J, with 17 bases between the two ends. This CDR3 is built from 13 residues.

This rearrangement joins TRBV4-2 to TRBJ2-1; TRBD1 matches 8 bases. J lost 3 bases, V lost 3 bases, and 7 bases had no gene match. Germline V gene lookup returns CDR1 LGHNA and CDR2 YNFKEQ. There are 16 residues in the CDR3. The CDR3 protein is CASSQFTGTGYNEQFF. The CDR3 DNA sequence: TGTGCCAGCAGCCAGTTCACCGGGACAGGCTACAATGAGCAGTTCTTC.

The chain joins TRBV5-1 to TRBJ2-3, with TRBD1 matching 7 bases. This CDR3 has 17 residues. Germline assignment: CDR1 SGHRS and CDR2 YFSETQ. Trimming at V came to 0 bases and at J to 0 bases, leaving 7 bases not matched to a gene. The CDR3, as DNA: TGCGCCAGCAGCTTGGGTTCCGACAGGGCAAGCACAGATACGCAGTATTTT. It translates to CASSLGSDRASTDTQYF.

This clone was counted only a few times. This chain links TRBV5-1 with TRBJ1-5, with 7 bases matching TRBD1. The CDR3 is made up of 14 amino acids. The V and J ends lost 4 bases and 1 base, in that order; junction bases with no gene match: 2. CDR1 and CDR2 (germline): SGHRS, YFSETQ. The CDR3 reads CASSPQGSNQPQHF. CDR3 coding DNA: TGCGCCAGCAGCCCACAGGGGAGCAATCAGCCCCAGCATTTT.

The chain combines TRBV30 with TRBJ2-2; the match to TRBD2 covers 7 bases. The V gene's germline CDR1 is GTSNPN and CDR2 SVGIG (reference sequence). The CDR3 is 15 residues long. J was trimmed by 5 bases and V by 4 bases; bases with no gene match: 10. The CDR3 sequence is CAWNPALAATGELFF. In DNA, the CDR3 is TGTGCCTGGAACCCGGCGCTAGCGGCTACCGGGGAGCTGTTTTTT.